The TCR beta chain under discussion was sequenced for a study of T-cell memory formation after mild COVID-19. Of note for this clonotype: Its antigen remains unknown.

Findings and caveats of the study: Second-wave clones that peaked on day 37 lacked confirmed SARS-CoV-2 specificity.

TCRdb ran MiXCR on the 5' RACE reads and lists one entry per CDR3 protein. The sample has 470,000 or so distinct CDR3 sequences, roughly 20% seen once. Per the germline V gene, CDR1 is KGHDR and CDR2 is SFDVKD. There are 16 residues in the CDR3. The V segment lost 9 bases and the J segment 5 bases; nucleotides outside the gene matches: 13. The chain carries TRBV24-1 and TRBJ2-3; TRBD2 agrees at 10 bases. The sequenced material came from PBMCs or a T cell subset sorted from them (not recorded which). This sequence was found in an adult woman who had mild COVID-19 (a few samples of this study predate the infection). Cell type and time point are not known. The CDR3 coding sequence is TGTGCCACCGCTAACGCTCTAGCGGGGGATGGAGATACGCAGTATTTT. Its protein is CATANALAGDGDTQYF.